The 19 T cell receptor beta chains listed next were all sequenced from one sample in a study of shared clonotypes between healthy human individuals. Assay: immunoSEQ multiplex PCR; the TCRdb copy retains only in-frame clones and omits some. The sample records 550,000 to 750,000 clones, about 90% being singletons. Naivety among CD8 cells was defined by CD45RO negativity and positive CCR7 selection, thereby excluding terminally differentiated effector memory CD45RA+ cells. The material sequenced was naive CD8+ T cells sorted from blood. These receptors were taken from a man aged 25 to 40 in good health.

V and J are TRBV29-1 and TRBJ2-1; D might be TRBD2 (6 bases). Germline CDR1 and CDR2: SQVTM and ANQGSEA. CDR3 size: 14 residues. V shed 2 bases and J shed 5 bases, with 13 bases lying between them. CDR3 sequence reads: CSVEMVGGNNEQFF. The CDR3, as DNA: TGCAGCGTTGAAATGGTGGGAGGAAACAATGAGCAGTTCTTC.

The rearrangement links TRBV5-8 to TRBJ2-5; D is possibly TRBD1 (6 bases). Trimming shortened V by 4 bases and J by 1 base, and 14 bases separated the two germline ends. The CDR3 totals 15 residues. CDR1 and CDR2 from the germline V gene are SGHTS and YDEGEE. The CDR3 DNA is TGTGCCAGCAGCCCAGGGGTGGACAGCCAAGAGACCCAGTACTTC. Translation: CASSPGVDSQETQYF.

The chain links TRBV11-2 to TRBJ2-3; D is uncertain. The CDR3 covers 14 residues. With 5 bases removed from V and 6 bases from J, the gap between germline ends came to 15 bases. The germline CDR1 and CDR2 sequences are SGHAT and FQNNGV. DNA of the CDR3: TGTGCCAGCAGCAATCCTCAAGGGCTCGATACGCAGTATTTT. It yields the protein CASSNPQGLDTQYF.

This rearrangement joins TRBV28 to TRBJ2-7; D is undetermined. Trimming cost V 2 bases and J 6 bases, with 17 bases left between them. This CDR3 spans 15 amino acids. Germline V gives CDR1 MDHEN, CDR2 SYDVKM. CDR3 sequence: CASSLRLVGLFEQYF. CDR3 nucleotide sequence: TGTGCCAGCAGTTTACGCCTAGTTGGCCTATTCGAGCAGTACTTC.

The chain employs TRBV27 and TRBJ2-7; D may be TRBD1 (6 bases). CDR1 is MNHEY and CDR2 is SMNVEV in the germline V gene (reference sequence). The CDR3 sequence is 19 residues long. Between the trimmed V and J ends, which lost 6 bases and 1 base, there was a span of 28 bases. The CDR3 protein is CASRGYGRSPDSLSYEQYF. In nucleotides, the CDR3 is TGTGCCAGCAGGGGATACGGCCGCTCTCCGGACAGTTTGTCCTACGAGCAGTACTTC.

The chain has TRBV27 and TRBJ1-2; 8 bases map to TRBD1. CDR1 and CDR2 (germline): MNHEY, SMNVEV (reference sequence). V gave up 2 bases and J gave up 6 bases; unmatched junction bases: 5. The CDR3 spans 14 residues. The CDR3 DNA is TGTGCCAGCAGTTTAAGTCTCAGGGGGCATGGCTACACCTTC. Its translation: CASSLSLRGHGYTF.

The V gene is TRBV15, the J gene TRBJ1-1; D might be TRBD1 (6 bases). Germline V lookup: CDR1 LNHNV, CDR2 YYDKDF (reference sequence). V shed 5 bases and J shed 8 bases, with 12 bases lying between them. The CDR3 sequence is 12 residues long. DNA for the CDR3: TGTGCCACCAGCTGGACGGGGGCGGAAGCTTTCTTT. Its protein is CATSWTGAEAFF.

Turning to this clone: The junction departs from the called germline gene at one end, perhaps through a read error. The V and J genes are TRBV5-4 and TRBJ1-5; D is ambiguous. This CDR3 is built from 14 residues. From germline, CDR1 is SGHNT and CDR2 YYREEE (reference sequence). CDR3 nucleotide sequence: TGTGCCAGCAGCTCGGCGGGCAGCAACCAGCCCCAGCATTTT. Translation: CASSSAGSNQPQHF.

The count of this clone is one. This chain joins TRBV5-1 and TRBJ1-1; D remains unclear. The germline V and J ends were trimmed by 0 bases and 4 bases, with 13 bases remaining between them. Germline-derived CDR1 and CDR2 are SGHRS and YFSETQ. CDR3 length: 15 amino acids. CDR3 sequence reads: CASSLVRVAGTEAFF. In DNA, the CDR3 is TGCGCCAGCAGCTTGGTGCGGGTGGCGGGCACTGAAGCTTTCTTT.

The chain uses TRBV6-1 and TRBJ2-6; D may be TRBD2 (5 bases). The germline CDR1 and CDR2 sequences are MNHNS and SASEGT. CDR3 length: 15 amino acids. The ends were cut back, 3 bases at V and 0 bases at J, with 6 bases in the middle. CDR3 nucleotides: TGTGCCAGCAGTGATGGGAGCTCTGGGGCCAACGTCCTGACTTTC. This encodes CASSDGSSGANVLTF.

The CDR3 nucleotides read TGTGCCAGCTCCCCCGGACAGGTCGAACAGTACTTC. It specifies CASSPGQVEQYF. The chain joins TRBV18 to TRBJ2-7; 7 positions match TRBD1. The germline V gene encodes CDR1 KGHSH and CDR2 LQKENI. Losses at the gene ends were 6 bases for V and 10 bases for J; bases not matched to a gene: 9. The CDR3 is made up of 12 amino acids.

CDR3 amino acids: CASSLRGALTYEQYF. CDR3 nucleotide sequence: TGTGCCAGCAGTTTGCGGGGGGCGCTTACCTACGAGCAGTACTTC. The V and J genes are TRBV27 and TRBJ2-7, with 8 bases that match TRBD2. Germline CDR1 reads MNHEY; CDR2 reads SMNVEV (reference sequence). There are 15 residues in the CDR3. V dropped 3 bases and J dropped 2; count of bases not matched to a gene: 6.

CDR3 in amino acids: CASSSGRINYGYTF. CDR3 in DNA: TGTGCCAGCAGTTCCGGACGGATTAACTATGGCTACACCTTC. The rearrangement links TRBV27 to TRBJ1-2; unclear D gene. Germline V gene sequence: CDR1 MNHEY, CDR2 SMNVEV (reference sequence). The CDR3 spans 14 residues. The V gene lost 4 bases and the J gene lost 1 base, with 10 bases spanning the gap.

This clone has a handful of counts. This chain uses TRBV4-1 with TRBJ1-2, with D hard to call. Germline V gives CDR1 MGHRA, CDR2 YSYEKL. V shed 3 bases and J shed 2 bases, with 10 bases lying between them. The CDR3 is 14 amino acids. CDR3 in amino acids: CASSHVTGNYGYTF. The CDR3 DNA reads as TGCGCCAGCAGCCACGTGACGGGGAACTATGGCTACACCTTC.

The CDR3 sequence: CASSIASVYNEQFF. The CDR3 DNA follows: TGTGCCAGTAGTATAGCTAGCGTCTACAATGAGCAGTTCTTC. The chain employs TRBV19 and TRBJ2-1; tentative D call: TRBD2 (6 bases). From germline, CDR1 is LNHDA and CDR2 SQIVND (reference sequence). The CDR3 has 14 residues. The germline V and J ends were trimmed by 1 base and 3 bases, with 7 bases remaining between them.

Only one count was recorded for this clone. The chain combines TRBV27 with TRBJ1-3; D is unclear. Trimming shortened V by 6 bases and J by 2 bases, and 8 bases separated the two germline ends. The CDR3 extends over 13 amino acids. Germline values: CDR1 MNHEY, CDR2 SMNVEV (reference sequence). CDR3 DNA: TGTGCCAGCAGCCCCGGGGCTGGAAACACCATATATTTT. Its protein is CASSPGAGNTIYF.

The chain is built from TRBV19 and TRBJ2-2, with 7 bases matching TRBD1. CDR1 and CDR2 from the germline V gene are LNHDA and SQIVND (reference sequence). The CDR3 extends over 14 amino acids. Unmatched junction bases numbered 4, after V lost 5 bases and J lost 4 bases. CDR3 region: CASSFRTGTGELFF. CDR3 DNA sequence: TGTGCCAGTAGTTTTCGGACAGGCACCGGGGAGCTGTTTTTT.

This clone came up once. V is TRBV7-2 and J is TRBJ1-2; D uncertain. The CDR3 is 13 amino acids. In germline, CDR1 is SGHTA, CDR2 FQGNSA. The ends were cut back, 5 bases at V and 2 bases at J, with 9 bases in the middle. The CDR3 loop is CASSEYKNYGYTF. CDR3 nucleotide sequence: TGTGCCAGCAGCGAATACAAGAACTATGGCTACACCTTC.

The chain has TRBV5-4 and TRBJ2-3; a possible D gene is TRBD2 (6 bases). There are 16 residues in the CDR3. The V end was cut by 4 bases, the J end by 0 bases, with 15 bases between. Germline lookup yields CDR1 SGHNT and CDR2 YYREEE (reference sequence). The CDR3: CASSALTRSSTDTQYF. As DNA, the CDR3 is TGTGCCAGCAGCGCTCTGACTAGATCTAGCACAGATACGCAGTATTTT.